One TCR beta chain is described in this entry. This sample stems from a study of blood T cell repertoires in COVID-19. Study at large: T cells, B-cell-depleted T cells, or PBMCs provided the cDNA or gDNA that served as material.

The CDR3 runs 15 residues. The germline gives CDR1 MGHRA, CDR2 YSYEKL. Deletions cut 0 bases from V and 9 bases from J, with 15 bases between. Original processing notes: Amplification from reference gene primers served as the basis for estimated nucleated cell counts. The data were produced by immunoSEQ multiplex PCR, yet TCRdb's version contains in-frame clones alone and is incomplete. That table is the source of V, J and clone size, and D and trimming were worked out from the DNA. The sample yields roughly 260,000 clones, 91% seen once. The origin of this receptor is a human donor in a cohort exposed to, infected with or recovered from COVID-19 (not recorded which). The donor label of this sample is uncertain. The rearrangement links TRBV4-1 to TRBJ1-5; D might be TRBD1 (5 bases). The sequencing sample was made of PBMCs or T cells enriched from blood (not recorded which). The CDR3 coding sequence is TGCGCCAGCAGCCAAGAGGGAGGGGTCCTATGGCCCCAGCATTTT. Encoded protein: CASSQEGGVLWPQHF.